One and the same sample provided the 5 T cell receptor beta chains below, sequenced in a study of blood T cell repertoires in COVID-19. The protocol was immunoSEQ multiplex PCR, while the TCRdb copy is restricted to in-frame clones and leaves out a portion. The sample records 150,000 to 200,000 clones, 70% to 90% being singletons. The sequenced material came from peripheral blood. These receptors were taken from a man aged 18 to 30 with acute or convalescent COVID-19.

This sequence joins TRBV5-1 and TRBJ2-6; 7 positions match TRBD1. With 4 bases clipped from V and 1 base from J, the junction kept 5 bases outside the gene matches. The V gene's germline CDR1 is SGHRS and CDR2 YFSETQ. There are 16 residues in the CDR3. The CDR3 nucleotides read TGCGCCAGCAGCATACGACAGGGATCTGGGGCCAACGTCCTGACTTTC. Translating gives CASSIRQGSGANVLTF.

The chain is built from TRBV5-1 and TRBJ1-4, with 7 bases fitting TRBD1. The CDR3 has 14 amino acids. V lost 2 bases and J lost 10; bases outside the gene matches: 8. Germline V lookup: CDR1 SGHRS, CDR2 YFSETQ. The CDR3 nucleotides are TGCGCCAGCAGCTTCGGGACAGCAGTAGGAAAACTGTTTTTT. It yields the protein CASSFGTAVGKLFF. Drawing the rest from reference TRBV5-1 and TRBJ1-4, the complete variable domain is KAGVTQTPRYLIKTRGQQVTLSCSPISGHRSVSWYQQTPGQGLQFLFEYFSETQRNKGNFPGRFSGRQFSNSRSEMNVSTLELGDSALYLCASSFGTAVGKLFFGSGTQLSVL.

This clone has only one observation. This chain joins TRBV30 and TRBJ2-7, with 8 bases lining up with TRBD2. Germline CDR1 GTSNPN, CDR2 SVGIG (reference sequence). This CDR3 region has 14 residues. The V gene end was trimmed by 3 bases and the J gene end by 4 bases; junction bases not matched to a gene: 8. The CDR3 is CAWSPGGERYEQYV. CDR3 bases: TGTGCCTGGAGCCCGGGAGGGGAAAGGTACGAGCAGTACGTC.

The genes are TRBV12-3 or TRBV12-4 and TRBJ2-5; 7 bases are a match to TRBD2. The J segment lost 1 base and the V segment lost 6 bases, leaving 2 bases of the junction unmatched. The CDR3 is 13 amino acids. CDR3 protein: CASRGGFQETQYF. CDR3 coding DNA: TGTGCCAGCAGGGGGGGGTTCCAAGAGACCCAGTACTTC.

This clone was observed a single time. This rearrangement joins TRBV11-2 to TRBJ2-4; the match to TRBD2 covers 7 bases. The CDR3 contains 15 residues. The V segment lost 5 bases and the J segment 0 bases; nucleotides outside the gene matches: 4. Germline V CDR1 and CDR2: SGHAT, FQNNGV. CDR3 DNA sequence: TGTGCCAGCAGCCCCCGGGGGGTAGCCAAAAACATTCAGTACTTC. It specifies CASSPRGVAKNIQYF.